This T cell receptor (beta chain) comes out of a study of cytomegalovirus exposure and HLA in healthy donors. Notes on the study in general: Three CMV-associated chains were confirmed in vitro to be specific for CMV antigens. In a later analysis, TCR association rates varied by HLA locus: DRB1 most, HLA-C fewest.

Both 60 Vbeta primers and 13 Jbeta primers went into the PCR. Some clones are missing from TCRdb's copy, which holds only in-frame ones; the method was immunoSEQ multiplex PCR. This sample's table has about 130,000 clones. Donors counted as nominally healthy when sampled, yet unrecorded immune exposures were likely. As concerns this clone: Antigen unknown.

The receptor comes from a man aged 18-30 years in good health and CMV-seronegative. Material for sequencing was PBMCs.

The CDR3 region has the DNA TGTGCCAGTAGTATAGCGGGTACATGGAATGAGCAGTTCTTC. Translated, it gives CASSIAGTWNEQFF. This sequence joins TRBV19 and TRBJ2-1; D ambiguous. The CDR3 runs to 14 residues. V was cut by 1 base and J by 7 bases, with 11 bases left in between. Germline V gene sequence: CDR1 LNHDA, CDR2 SQIVND (reference sequence).